This T cell receptor (beta chain) originates from a study of blood T cell repertoires in COVID-19. Looking at the study overall: Collection of acute and convalescent COVID-19 samples took place in the United States, Italy and Spain. T cells, B-cell-depleted T cells, or PBMCs supplied cDNA or gDNA.

The CDR3 runs to 15 residues. V lost 4 bases to trimming and J lost 3 bases; unmatched junction nucleotides: 3. Per germline, CDR1 KGHSH and CDR2 LQKENI. Original processing notes: Reference gene primer amplification gave nucleated cell count estimates. TCRdb's copy holds only in-frame clones and misses some; the assay was immunoSEQ multiplex PCR. The V and J calls and clone size come from that table; D and trimming were worked out from the DNA. Among about 240,000 clones listed, about 87% were seen once. This clone was observed a few times. The receptor's source is a woman in her sixties or seventies with active or convalescent COVID-19. The sample comprised peripheral blood. The V call is TRBV18, the J call TRBJ1-5, with 10 nucleotides matching TRBD1. CDR3 nucleotide sequence: TGTGCCAGCTCACTCGGACAGGGGGACAATCAGCCCCAGCATTTT. Translating gives CASSLGQGDNQPQHF.